The clone carrying this TCR beta chain was seen a few times. Trimming left V 5 bases short and J 11 bases short, with 25 bases between. CDR3 length: 16 residues. Germline CDR1 is LNHDA and CDR2 is SQIVND (reference sequence). Investigators prepared the TCR beta libraries by applying iRepertoire HTBI primers and Arm-PCR of CDR3 regions. TCRdb passed the multiplex PCR reads through MiXCR, listing each CDR3 protein once. The sample includes hundreds of thousands of distinct CDR3 sequences, less than 25% seen only once; the top ten take approximately 7.8%. Time point reported: persistent/refractory GD, antithyroid drugs over 5 years with positive TRAb. The authors made the TCR library using RNA they extracted from PBMCs. American Thyroid Association guidelines defined Graves' disease diagnosis. These data come from a study of regulatory T cells in long-lasting Graves disease.

V gene TRBV19 combines with J gene TRBJ1-5; no definite D call. The sequencing used peripheral blood mononuclear cells (PBMCs), collected when the disease was refractory, from a patient treated with antithyroid drugs. This clonotype was obtained from a female donor with Graves disease. Here the CDR3 reads CASSVAALQNLKAQHF. As DNA, the CDR3 is TGTGCCAGTAGTGTAGCAGCTCTCCAGAATTTAAAGGCCCAGCATTTT.